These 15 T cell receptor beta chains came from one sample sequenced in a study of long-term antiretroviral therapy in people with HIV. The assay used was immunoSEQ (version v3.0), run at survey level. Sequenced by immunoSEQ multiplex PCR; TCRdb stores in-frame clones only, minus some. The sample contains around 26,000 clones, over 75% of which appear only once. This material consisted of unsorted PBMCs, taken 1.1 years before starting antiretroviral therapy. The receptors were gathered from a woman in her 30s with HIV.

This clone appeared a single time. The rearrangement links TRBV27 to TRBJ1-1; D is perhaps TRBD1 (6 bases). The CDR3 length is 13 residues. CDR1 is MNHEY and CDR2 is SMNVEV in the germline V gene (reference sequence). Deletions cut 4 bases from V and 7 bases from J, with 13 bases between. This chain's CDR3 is CASSYRQEGEAFF. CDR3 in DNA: TGTGCCAGCAGTTATCGACAGGAGGGTGAAGCTTTCTTT.

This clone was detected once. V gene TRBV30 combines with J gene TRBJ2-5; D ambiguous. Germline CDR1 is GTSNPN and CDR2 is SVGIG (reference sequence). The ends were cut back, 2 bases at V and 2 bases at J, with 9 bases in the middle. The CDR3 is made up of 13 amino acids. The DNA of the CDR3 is TGTGCCTGGAGTATACAGCCGCAAGAGACCCAGTACTTC. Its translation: CAWSIQPQETQYF.

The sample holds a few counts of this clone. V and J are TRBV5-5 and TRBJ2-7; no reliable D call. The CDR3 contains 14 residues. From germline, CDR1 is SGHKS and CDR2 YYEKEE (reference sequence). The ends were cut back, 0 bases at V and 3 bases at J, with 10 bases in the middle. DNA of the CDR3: TGTGCCAGCAGCTTGGAGTTCAGCCACTACGAGCAGTACGTC. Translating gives CASSLEFSHYEQYV.

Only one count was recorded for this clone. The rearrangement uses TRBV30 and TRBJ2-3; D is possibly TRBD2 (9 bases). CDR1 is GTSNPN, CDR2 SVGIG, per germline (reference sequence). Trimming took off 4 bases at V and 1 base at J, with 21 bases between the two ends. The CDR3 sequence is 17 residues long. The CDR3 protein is CAWTSGTGPFGTDTQYF. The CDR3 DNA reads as TGTGCCTGGACTAGCGGGACAGGACCCTTTGGCACAGATACGCAGTATTTT.

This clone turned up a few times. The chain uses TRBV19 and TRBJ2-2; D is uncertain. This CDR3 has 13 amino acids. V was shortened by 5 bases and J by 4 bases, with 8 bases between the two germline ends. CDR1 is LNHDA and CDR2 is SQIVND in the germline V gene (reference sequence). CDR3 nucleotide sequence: TGTGCCAGTAGTCGTCCTAGCACCGGGGAGCTGTTTTTT. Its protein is CASSRPSTGELFF. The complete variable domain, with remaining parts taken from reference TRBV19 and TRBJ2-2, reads DGGITQSPKYLFRKEGQNVTLSCEQNLNHDAMYWYRQDPGQGLRLIYYSQIVNDFQKGDIAEGYSVSREKKESFPLTVTSAQKNPTAFYLCASSRPSTGELFFGEGSRLTVL.

For the CDR3, the DNA is TGTGCCAGCTCACAACAGGGGAGCGAGCAGTACGTC. Translated: CASSQQGSEQYV. The J gene is TRBJ2-7, the V gene TRBV18; 7 nucleotides agree with TRBD1. Germline CDR1 is KGHSH and CDR2 is LQKENI. After removal of 4 bases from V and 6 bases from J, the junction contained 3 bases not matched to a gene. The length of the CDR3 is 12 residues.

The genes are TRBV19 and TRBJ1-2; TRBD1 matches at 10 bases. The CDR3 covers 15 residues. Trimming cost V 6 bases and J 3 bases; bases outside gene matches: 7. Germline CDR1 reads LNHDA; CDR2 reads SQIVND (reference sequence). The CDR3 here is CASSLTGGVYYGYTF. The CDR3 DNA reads TGTGCCAGTAGCCTGACAGGGGGCGTTTACTATGGCTACACCTTC.

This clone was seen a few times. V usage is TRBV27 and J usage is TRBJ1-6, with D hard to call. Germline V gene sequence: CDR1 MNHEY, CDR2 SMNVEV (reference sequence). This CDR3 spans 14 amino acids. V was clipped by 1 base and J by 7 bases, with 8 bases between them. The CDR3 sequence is CASSLLGANSPLHF. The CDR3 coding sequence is TGTGCCAGCAGTTTATTGGGCGCGAATTCACCCCTCCACTTT.

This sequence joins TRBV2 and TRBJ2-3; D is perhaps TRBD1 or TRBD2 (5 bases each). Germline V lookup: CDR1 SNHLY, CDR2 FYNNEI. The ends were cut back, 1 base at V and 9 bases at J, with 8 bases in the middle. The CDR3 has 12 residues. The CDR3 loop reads CASSEDEGTQYF. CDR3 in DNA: TGTGCCAGCAGTGAAGATGAGGGGACGCAGTATTTT.

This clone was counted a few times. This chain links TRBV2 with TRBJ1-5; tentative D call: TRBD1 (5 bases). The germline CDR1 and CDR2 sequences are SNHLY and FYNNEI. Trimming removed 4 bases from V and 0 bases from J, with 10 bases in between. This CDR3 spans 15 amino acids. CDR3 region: CASSVSGYSNQPQHF. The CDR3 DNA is TGTGCCAGCAGTGTTTCAGGGTATAGCAATCAGCCCCAGCATTTT.

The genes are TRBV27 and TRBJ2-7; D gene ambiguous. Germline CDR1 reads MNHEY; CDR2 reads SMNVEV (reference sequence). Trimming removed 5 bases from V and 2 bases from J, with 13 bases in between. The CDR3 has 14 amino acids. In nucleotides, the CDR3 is TGTGCCAGCAGTAAAACGAACAGCCCCTACGAGCAGTACGTC. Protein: CASSKTNSPYEQYV.

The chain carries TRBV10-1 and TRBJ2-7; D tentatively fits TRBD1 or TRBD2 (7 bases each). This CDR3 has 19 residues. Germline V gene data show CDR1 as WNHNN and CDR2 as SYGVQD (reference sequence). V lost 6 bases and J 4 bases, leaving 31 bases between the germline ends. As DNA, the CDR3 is TGCGCCAGCAGGCCCGGGCTCGGGGGGACAGAACAAATCCCTTACGAGCAGTACGTC. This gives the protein CASRPGLGGTEQIPYEQYV.

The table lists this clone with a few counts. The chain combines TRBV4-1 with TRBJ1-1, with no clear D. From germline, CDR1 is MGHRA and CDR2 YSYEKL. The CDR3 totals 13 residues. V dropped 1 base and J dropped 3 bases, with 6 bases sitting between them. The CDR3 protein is CASSQGEYTEAFF. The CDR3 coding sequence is TGCGCCAGCAGCCAAGGGGAATACACTGAAGCTTTCTTT.

The CDR3, as DNA: TGTGCCAGCAGTCCCGGGACCGGGAACTATGGCTACACCTTC. It encodes CASSPGTGNYGYTF. The chain recombines TRBV28 with TRBJ1-2; maybe TRBD1 (5 bases). The germline V gene has CDR1 MDHEN and CDR2 SYDVKM. The CDR3 runs 14 residues. The V and J ends lost 5 bases and 2 bases respectively, with 12 bases between them.

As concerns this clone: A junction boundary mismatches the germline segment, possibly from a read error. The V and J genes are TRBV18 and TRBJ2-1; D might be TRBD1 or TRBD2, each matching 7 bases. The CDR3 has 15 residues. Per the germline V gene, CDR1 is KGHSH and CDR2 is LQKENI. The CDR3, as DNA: TGTGCCAGCTCTCCACCCAGGGGGGGGAACAATGAGCAGTTCTTC. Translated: CASSPPRGGNNEQFF.